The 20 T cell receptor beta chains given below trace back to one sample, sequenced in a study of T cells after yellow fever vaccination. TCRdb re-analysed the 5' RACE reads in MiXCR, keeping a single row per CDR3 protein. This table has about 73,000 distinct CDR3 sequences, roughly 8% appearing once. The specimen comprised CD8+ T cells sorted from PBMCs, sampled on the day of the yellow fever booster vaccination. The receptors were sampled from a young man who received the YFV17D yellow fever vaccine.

The CDR3, as DNA: TGTGCCAGCAGCGACGACAGCTACGAGCAGTACTTC. It is translated as CASSDDSYEQYF. This chain connects TRBV7-6 to TRBJ2-7; D possibly corresponds to TRBD1 (5 bases). V gave up 5 bases and J gave up 3 bases, with 8 bases separating them. CDR1 and CDR2 (germline): SGHVS, FNYEAQ. This CDR3 spans 12 amino acids.

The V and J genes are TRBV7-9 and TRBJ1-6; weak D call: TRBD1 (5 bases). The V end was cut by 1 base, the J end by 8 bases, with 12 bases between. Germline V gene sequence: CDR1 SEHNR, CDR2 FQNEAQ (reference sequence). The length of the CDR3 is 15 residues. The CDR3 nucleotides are TGTGCCAGCAGCTTAGTGGAGGGGTTGGATTCACCCCTCCACTTT. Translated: CASSLVEGLDSPLHF.

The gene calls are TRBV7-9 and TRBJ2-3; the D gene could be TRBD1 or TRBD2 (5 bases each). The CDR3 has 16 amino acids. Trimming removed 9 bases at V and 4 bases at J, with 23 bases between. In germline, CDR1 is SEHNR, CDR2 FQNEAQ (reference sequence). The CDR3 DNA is TGTGCCAGTCTAGACCGGGGCGGAGCGCCCCCAGATACGCAGTATTTT. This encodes CASLDRGGAPPDTQYF. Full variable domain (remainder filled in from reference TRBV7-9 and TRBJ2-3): DTGVSQNPRHKITKRGQNVTFRCDPISEHNRLYWYRQTLGQGPEFLTYFQNEAQLEKSRLLSDRFSAERPKGSFSTLEIQRTEQGDSAMYLCASLDRGGAPPDTQYFGPGTRLTVL.

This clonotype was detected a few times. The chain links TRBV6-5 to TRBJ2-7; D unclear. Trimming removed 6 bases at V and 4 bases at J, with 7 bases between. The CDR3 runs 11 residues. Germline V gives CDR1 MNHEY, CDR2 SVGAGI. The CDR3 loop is CASRDQYEQYF. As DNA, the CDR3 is TGTGCCAGCAGAGACCAATACGAGCAGTACTTC.

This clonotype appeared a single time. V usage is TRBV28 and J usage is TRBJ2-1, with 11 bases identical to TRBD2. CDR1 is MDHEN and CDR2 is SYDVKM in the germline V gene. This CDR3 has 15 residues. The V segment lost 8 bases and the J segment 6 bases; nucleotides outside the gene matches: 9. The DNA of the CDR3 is TGTGCCAGCGGCCATACTAGCGGGAGAGGCAATGAGCAGTTCTTC. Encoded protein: CASGHTSGRGNEQFF.

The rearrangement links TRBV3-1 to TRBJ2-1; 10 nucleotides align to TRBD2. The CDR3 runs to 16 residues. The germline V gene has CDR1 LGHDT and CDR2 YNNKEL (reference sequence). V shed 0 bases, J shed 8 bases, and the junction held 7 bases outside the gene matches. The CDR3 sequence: CASSQEWLAGADEQFF. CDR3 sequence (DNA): TGTGCCAGCAGCCAAGAATGGCTAGCGGGAGCAGATGAGCAGTTCTTC.

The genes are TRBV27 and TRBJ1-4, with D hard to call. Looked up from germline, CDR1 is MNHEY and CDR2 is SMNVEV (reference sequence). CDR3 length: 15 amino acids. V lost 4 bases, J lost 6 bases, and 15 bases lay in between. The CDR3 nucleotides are TGTGCCAGCAGTTCCCGGCAAGGGTCGTATGAAAAACTGTTTTTT. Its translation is CASSSRQGSYEKLFF.

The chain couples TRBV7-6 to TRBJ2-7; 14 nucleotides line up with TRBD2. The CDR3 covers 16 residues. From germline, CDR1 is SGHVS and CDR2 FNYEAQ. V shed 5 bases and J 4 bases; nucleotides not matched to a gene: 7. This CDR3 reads CASSHRLAGGPYEQYF. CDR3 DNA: TGTGCCAGCAGCCATAGACTAGCGGGAGGGCCGTACGAGCAGTACTTC.

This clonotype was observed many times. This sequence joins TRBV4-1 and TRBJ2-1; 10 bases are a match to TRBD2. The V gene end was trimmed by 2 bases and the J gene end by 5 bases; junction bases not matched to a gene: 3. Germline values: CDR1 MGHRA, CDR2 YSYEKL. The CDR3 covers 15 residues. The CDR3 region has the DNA TGCGCCAGCAGCCAAACCGGGACTAGCGACAATGAGCAGTTCTTC. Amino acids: CASSQTGTSDNEQFF.

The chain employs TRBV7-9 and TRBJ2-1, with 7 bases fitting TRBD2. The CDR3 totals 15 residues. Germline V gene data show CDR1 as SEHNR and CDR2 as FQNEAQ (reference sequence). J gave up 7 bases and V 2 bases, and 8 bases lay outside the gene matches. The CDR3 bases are TGTGCCAGCAGCTTAACGGGGACTATCTGGAATGAGCAGTTCTTC. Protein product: CASSLTGTIWNEQFF.

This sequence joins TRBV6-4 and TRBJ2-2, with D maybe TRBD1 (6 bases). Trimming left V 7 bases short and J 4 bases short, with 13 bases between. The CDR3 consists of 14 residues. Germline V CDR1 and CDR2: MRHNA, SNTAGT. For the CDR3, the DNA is TGTGCCAGCAAATATCAGGGGAGCACCGGGGAGCTGTTTTTT. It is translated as CASKYQGSTGELFF.

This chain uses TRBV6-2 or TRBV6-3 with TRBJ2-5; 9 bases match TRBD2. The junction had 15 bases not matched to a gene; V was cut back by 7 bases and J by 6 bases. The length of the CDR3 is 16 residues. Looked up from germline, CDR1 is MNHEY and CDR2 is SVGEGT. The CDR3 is CASTGLATQGGKTQYF. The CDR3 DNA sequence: TGTGCCAGCACCGGACTAGCGACTCAAGGGGGGAAGACCCAGTACTTC.

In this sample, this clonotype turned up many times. CDR3 protein: CASNSGTGLSEQYF. DNA of the CDR3: TGCGCCAGCAACTCAGGGACAGGCTTGTCCGAGCAGTACTTC. This chain joins TRBV5-1 and TRBJ2-7; 8 bases match TRBD1. Germline CDR1 is SGHRS and CDR2 is YFSETQ. The CDR3 is made up of 14 amino acids. After removal of 6 bases from V and 6 bases from J, the junction contained 11 bases not matched to a gene.

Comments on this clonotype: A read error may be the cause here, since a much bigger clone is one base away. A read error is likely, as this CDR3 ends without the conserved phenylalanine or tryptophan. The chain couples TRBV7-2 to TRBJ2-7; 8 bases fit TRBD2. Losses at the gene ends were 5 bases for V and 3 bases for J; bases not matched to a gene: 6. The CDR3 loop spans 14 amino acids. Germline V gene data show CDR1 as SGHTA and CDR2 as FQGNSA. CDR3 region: CASSQAGVNYEQYL. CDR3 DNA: TGTGCCAGCAGCCAAGCGGGAGTGAACTACGAGCAGTACTTA.

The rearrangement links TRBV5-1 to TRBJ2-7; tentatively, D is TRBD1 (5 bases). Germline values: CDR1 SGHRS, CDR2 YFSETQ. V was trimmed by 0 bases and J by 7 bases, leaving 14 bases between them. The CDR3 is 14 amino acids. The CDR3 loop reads CASSLGQGSGEQYF. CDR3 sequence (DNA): TGCGCCAGCAGCTTGGGGCAGGGTTCCGGGGAGCAGTACTTC.

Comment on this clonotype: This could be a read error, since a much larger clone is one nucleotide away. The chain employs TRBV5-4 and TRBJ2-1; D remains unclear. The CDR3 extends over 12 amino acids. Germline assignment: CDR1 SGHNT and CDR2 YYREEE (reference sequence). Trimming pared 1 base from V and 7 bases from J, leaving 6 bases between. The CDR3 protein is CASSLIGNEQFF. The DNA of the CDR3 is TGTGCCAGCAGCTTGATAGGGAATGAGCAGTTCTTC.

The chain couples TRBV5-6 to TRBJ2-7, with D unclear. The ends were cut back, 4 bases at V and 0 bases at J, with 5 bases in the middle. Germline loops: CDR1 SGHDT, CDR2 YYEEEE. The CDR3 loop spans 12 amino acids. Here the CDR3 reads CASSAYSYEQYF. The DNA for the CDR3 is TGTGCCAGCAGCGCCTACTCCTACGAGCAGTACTTC.

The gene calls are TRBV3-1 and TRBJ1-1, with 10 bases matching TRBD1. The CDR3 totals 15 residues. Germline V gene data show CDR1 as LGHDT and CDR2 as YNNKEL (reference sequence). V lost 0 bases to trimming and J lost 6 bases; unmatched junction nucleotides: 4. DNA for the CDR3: TGTGCCAGCAGCCAAGATGACAGGGGGCCAGCTGAAGCTTTCTTT. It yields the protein CASSQDDRGPAEAFF.

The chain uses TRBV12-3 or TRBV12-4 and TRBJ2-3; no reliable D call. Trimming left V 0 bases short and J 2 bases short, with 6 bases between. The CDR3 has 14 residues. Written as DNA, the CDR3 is TGTGCCAGCAGTTTAGCGGCAACCACAGATACGCAGTATTTT. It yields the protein CASSLAATTDTQYF.

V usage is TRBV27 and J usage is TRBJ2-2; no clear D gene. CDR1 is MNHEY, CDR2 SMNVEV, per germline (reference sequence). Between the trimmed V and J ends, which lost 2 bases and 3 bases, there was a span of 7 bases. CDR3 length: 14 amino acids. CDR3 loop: CASSLQMYTGELFF. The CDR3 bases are TGTGCCAGCAGTTTACAGATGTACACCGGGGAGCTGTTTTTT.